The T cell receptor (beta chain) under discussion was sequenced for a study of Graves' ophthalmopathy and Graves' hyperthyroidism. V lost 0 bases, J lost 7 bases, and 19 bases lay in between. Germline V gives CDR1 MNHEY, CDR2 SVGAGI. This CDR3 spans 16 amino acids. The authors amplified TCR beta CDR3 regions from RNA transcripts. An opening RT-PCR round employed HTBI primers and preceded a second-round multiplex PCR. TCRdb reprocessed the multiplex PCR reads via MiXCR and lists one record per CDR3 protein. The repertoire holds around 1,200,000 distinct CDR3 sequences, 36% seen once, with approximately 10% in the top ten.

This sequence originates from an adult man with Graves' hyperthyroidism. This chain links TRBV6-5 with TRBJ2-7, with a possible D match to TRBD2 (6 bases). The sample was peripheral blood or thyroid tissue (not recorded which). The CDR3 DNA reads as TGTGCCAGCAGTTACTCGCCCTCCGGGACCGCGGGGGAGCAGTACTTC. As protein: CASSYSPSGTAGEQYF.